What follows describes a single T cell receptor (beta chain). Its antigen is as yet unknown. These data are taken from a study of long-term antiretroviral therapy in people with HIV. Study-wide results and caveats: Subsequent to ART, diversity was augmented yet persisted below that of transplant donor controls.

Runs used v3.0 of the immunoSEQ assay and were done at survey level. The repertoire was sequenced with immunoSEQ multiplex PCR; TCRdb's copy has only in-frame clones and lacks some. The sample lists 20,000 to 25,000 clones; 84% were seen once. V dropped 4 bases and J dropped 2 bases, with 9 bases sitting between them. In germline, CDR1 is SGHTA, CDR2 FQGTGA. This CDR3 is built from 15 residues. Clinicians in the United States treated all participants with HIV. DNA was extracted from around 1-9.1 million thawed cryopreserved PBMC. This rearrangement joins TRBV7-3 to TRBJ2-6; D possibly corresponds to TRBD2 (5 bases). This TCR derives from a woman in her forties or fifties with HIV. Sequenced material: unsorted PBMCs, taken 1.9 years after starting antiretroviral therapy. The CDR3 sequence: CASSSTRAGANVLTF. DNA of the CDR3: TGTGCCAGCAGCTCAACGCGGGCTGGGGCCAACGTCCTGACTTTC.